The 28 T cell receptor beta chains below all came from one sample that was sequenced in a study of cytomegalovirus exposure and HLA in healthy donors. The PCR used 60 Vbeta and 13 Jbeta primers. Repertoires were generated with immunoSEQ multiplex PCR, while TCRdb's copy carries only in-frame clones and drops some. The top ten hold roughly 5.2% of the sample, which has more than 100,000 clones, around nine tenths seen once. The specimen sequenced was PBMCs. The receptors here all came from a woman aged 25 to 39 in good health and CMV-seronegative.

The rearrangement uses TRBV7-9 and TRBJ1-2; TRBD1 aligns across 9 bases. Germline V gene sequence: CDR1 SEHNR, CDR2 FQNEAQ (reference sequence). The CDR3 sequence is 16 residues long. V lost 1 base and J lost 2; bases outside the gene matches: 5. In DNA, the CDR3 is TGTGCCAGCAGCTTAGGACACAGGGGGCTGAACTATGGCTACACCTTC. This gives the protein CASSLGHRGLNYGYTF.

The chain is built from TRBV9 and TRBJ2-1; D is possibly TRBD2 (7 bases). This CDR3 region has 15 residues. Germline assignment: CDR1 SGDLS and CDR2 YYNGEE. V shed 4 bases and J shed 10 bases, with 21 bases lying between them. The CDR3 nucleotides read TGTGCCAGCAGCCACGGGGGGATCGAGGGGGAGGAGCAGTTCTTC. Residues: CASSHGGIEGEEQFF.

The genes are TRBV27 and TRBJ2-2; 7 positions match TRBD1. CDR1 is MNHEY and CDR2 is SMNVEV in the germline V gene (reference sequence). V lost 5 bases and J lost 6; bases outside the gene matches: 6. The CDR3 runs 14 residues. The CDR3 region is CASSNQGVAGELFF. CDR3 DNA: TGTGCCAGCAGTAATCAGGGGGTGGCCGGGGAGCTGTTTTTT.

Here the CDR3 reads CSVEGNGGEQYF. The CDR3 DNA is TGCAGCGTTGAAGGGAACGGGGGCGAGCAGTACTTC. The genes are TRBV29-1 and TRBJ2-7, with D maybe TRBD2 (6 bases). Germline loops: CDR1 SQVTM, CDR2 ANQGSEA. V was trimmed by 1 base and J by 6 bases, leaving 10 bases between them. The CDR3 extends over 12 amino acids.

The J gene is TRBJ1-1, the V gene TRBV4-3, with TRBD1 matching over 9 bases. This CDR3 is 16 amino acids long. The germline V gene has CDR1 LGHNA and CDR2 YSLEER. V gave up 1 base and J gave up 1 base; unmatched junction bases: 4. This CDR3 is CASSQGPGQGNTEAFF. Written as DNA, the CDR3 is TGCGCCAGCAGCCAAGGGCCGGGACAGGGGAACACTGAAGCTTTCTTT.

This clone was found once. DNA of the CDR3: TGTGCCAGCGGCGGGGGGGCATCGAGCTCCTACAATGAGCAGTTCTTC. It is translated as CASGGGASSSYNEQFF. The chain is built from TRBV5-4 and TRBJ2-1; TRBD2 agrees at 9 bases. Per the germline V gene, CDR1 is SGHNT and CDR2 is YYREEE (reference sequence). With V trimmed by 7 bases and J by 0 bases, 8 bases remained unmatched. The CDR3 loop spans 16 amino acids. Supplemented by reference TRBV5-4 and TRBJ2-1, the full variable domain reads ETGVTQSPTHLIKTRGQQVTLRCSSQSGHNTVSWYQQALGQGPQFIFQYYREEENGRGNFPPRFSGLQFPNYSSELNVNALELDDSALYLCASGGGASSSYNEQFFGPGTRLTVL.

The rearrangement joins TRBV25-1 to TRBJ1-1, with 12 bases fitting TRBD1. In germline, CDR1 is MGHDK, CDR2 SYGVNS. The CDR3 covers 17 residues. The V and J ends lost 1 base and 4 bases, in that order; junction bases with no gene match: 7. CDR3 nucleotides: TGTGCCAGCAGTGAATCCCCGGGACAGGGGGCGAGCACTGAAGCTTTCTTT. This translates into CASSESPGQGASTEAFF.

This chain uses TRBV5-1 with TRBJ2-3; 7 nucleotides line up with TRBD2. The germline gives CDR1 SGHRS, CDR2 YFSETQ. Losses at the gene ends were 5 bases for V and 2 bases for J; bases not matched to a gene: 5. The CDR3 has 14 residues. The CDR3 coding sequence is TGCGCCAGCAGGCCTAGCGGTGACACAGATACGCAGTATTTT. Protein product: CASRPSGDTDTQYF.

A few counts support this clone. The chain has TRBV5-1 and TRBJ1-1; D is uncertain. Germline values: CDR1 SGHRS, CDR2 YFSETQ. This CDR3 is 14 amino acids long. Trimming stripped 0 bases from V and 1 base from J, with 7 bases between. The CDR3 sequence is CASSLVTSNTEAFF. DNA of the CDR3: TGCGCCAGCAGCTTGGTGACATCGAACACTGAAGCTTTCTTT. Full variable domain (outside the CDR3, taken from reference TRBV5-1 and TRBJ1-1): KAGVTQTPRYLIKTRGQQVTLSCSPISGHRSVSWYQQTPGQGLQFLFEYFSETQRNKGNFPGRFSGRQFSNSRSEMNVSTLELGDSALYLCASSLVTSNTEAFFGQGTRLTVV.

The chain joins TRBV13 to TRBJ2-7, with 8 bases matching TRBD1. Germline CDR1 PRHDT, CDR2 FYEKMQ (reference sequence). Trimming cost V 3 bases and J 5 bases; bases outside gene matches: 9. This CDR3 comprises 15 residues. CDR3 in amino acids: CASSFFRGRGDEQYF. DNA for the CDR3: TGTGCCAGCAGCTTTTTCAGGGGGCGCGGGGACGAGCAGTACTTC.

The chain employs TRBV7-8 and TRBJ2-2, with D perhaps TRBD2 (5 bases). The V gene lost 3 bases and the J gene lost 6 bases, with 14 bases spanning the gap. Germline values: CDR1 SGHVS, CDR2 FQNEAQ. The CDR3 runs 15 residues. CDR3 sequence (DNA): TGTGCCAGCAGCTTGGAGCGGTGGGAGCCCGGGGAGCTGTTTTTT. Protein sequence: CASSLERWEPGELFF.

The chain combines TRBV7-2 with TRBJ2-3; tentative D call: TRBD1 (5 bases). Germline V gene data show CDR1 as SGHTA and CDR2 as FQGNSA. Trimming stripped 1 base from V and 7 bases from J, with 21 bases between. The CDR3 is 17 residues long. The CDR3 DNA reads TGTGCCAGCAGCTTAGATCCTCCGGACACATTGGCAAATACGCAGTATTTT. Residues: CASSLDPPDTLANTQYF.

The V gene is TRBV4-1, the J gene TRBJ2-7; tentatively, D is TRBD1 (6 bases). CDR3 size: 13 residues. Germline CDR1 is MGHRA and CDR2 is YSYEKL. Trimming stripped 1 base from V and 7 bases from J, with 11 bases between. CDR3 loop: CASSQAFQGEQYF. In DNA, the CDR3 is TGCGCCAGCAGCCAAGCTTTCCAGGGGGAGCAGTACTTC.

The J gene is TRBJ2-5, the V gene TRBV7-6; the D is unclear. Germline V gene data show CDR1 as SGHVS and CDR2 as FNYEAQ. Trimming shortened V by 1 base and J by 0 bases, and 12 bases separated the two germline ends. The CDR3 contains 16 residues. CDR3 amino acids: CASSLGIWPNQETQYF. The CDR3 DNA reads as TGTGCCAGCAGCTTAGGTATATGGCCAAACCAAGAGACCCAGTACTTC.

The gene calls are TRBV5-4 and TRBJ2-5; D unresolved. From germline, CDR1 is SGHNT and CDR2 YYREEE (reference sequence). This CDR3 has 13 residues. V was shortened by 4 bases and J by 2 bases, with 9 bases between the two germline ends. The CDR3 spells CASSPEVQETQYF. As DNA, the CDR3 is TGTGCCAGCAGCCCCGAGGTGCAAGAGACCCAGTACTTC.

CDR3 in amino acids: CASTLLAGVNNEQFF. The CDR3 DNA sequence: TGCGCCAGCACGTTACTAGCGGGAGTTAACAATGAGCAGTTCTTC. This chain links TRBV5-1 with TRBJ2-1; 11 bases align to TRBD2. Germline CDR1 and CDR2: SGHRS and YFSETQ. This CDR3 comprises 15 residues. With 6 bases clipped from V and 5 bases from J, the junction kept 7 bases outside the gene matches.

The chain employs TRBV11-2 and TRBJ2-3; TRBD1 might be the D (6 bases). CDR3 length: 14 residues. Between the trimmed V and J ends, which lost 6 bases and 2 bases, there was a span of 12 bases. Germline V gives CDR1 SGHAT, CDR2 FQNNGV. The CDR3 nucleotides are TGTGCCAGCAGGTCAACAGGGTTCACAGATACGCAGTATTTT. It yields the protein CASRSTGFTDTQYF.

The V gene is TRBV6-5, the J gene TRBJ1-5, with D uncertain. V was clipped by 6 bases and J by 3 bases, with 12 bases between them. The CDR3 is 14 amino acids. Germline V gives CDR1 MNHEY, CDR2 SVGAGI. The CDR3 sequence is CASSRGPINQPQHF. The DNA for the CDR3 is TGTGCCAGCAGCCGTGGGCCGATCAATCAGCCCCAGCATTTT.

V and J are TRBV6-4 and TRBJ2-3; 12 nucleotides align to TRBD2. The V gene end was trimmed by 0 bases and the J gene end by 2 bases; junction bases not matched to a gene: 6. The length of the CDR3 is 18 residues. The germline gives CDR1 MRHNA, CDR2 SNTAGT. CDR3 in DNA: TGTGCCAGCAGTGACTCGACGCGACTAGCGGGGGACACAGATACGCAGTATTTT. Translation gives CASSDSTRLAGDTDTQYF.

This chain connects TRBV7-9 to TRBJ1-4; 10 bases line up with TRBD1. This CDR3 has 14 amino acids. V trimming: 3 bases; J trimming: 10 bases; junction bases outside the gene matches: 5. CDR1 and CDR2 from the germline V gene are SEHNR and FQNEAQ (reference sequence). The CDR3 region has the DNA TGTGCCAGCAGCTTCGGGACAGGGGCTGGAAAACTGTTTTTT. Translating gives CASSFGTGAGKLFF.

The chain carries TRBV6-1 and TRBJ2-5; 14 bases fit TRBD2. Germline loops: CDR1 MNHNS, CDR2 SASEGT. The V and J ends lost 4 bases and 4 bases, in that order; junction bases with no gene match: 5. This CDR3 has 16 amino acids. CDR3 nucleotides: TGTGCCAGCAGTGGACTAGCGGGGGGGCTGGGAGAGACCCAGTACTTC. Translated: CASSGLAGGLGETQYF.

The chain is built from TRBV25-1 and TRBJ2-7; D uncertain. Trimming removed 1 base at V and 3 bases at J, with 10 bases between. This CDR3 has 14 amino acids. Looked up from germline, CDR1 is MGHDK and CDR2 is SYGVNS. The CDR3 DNA reads TGTGCCAGCAGTGAATTCGGTAATTTCTACGAGCAGTACTTC. Translated: CASSEFGNFYEQYF.

This clone has just one count. This rearrangement joins TRBV6-4 to TRBJ1-6, with D maybe TRBD1 (5 bases). From germline, CDR1 is MRHNA and CDR2 SNTAGT. The CDR3 is 16 amino acids. V gave up 5 bases and J gave up 6 bases, with 17 bases separating them. CDR3 region: CASSYYRGRGNSPLHF. The CDR3 bases are TGTGCCAGCAGTTACTATAGGGGTCGAGGTAATTCACCCCTCCACTTT.

The chain is built from TRBV6-1 and TRBJ1-5, with 7 bases identical to TRBD1. Trimming removed 8 bases from V and 5 bases from J; junction bases left unmatched: 12. The CDR3 consists of 15 residues. Germline V gives CDR1 MNHNS, CDR2 SASEGT. The CDR3 sequence: CASGGTARRDQPQHF. The DNA for the CDR3 is TGTGCCAGCGGGGGGACAGCTAGAAGGGATCAGCCCCAGCATTTT.

The J gene is TRBJ2-7, the V gene TRBV5-6; D gene uncertain. V was pared by 1 base and J by 6 bases, with 8 bases between. There are 12 residues in the CDR3. Per germline, CDR1 SGHDT and CDR2 YYEEEE. CDR3 coding DNA: TGTGCCAGCAGCTTGTGGTGGAGCGAGCAGTACTTC. Amino acid sequence: CASSLWWSEQYF.

The V and J genes are TRBV6-6 and TRBJ2-7, with D hard to call. Trimming removed 5 bases from V and 1 base from J, with 18 bases in between. Germline V gives CDR1 MNHNY, CDR2 SVGAGI (reference sequence). CDR3 length: 16 amino acids. CDR3 region: CASSLGRAPRSYEQYF. The CDR3, as DNA: TGTGCCAGCAGTCTTGGCCGTGCACCGAGGTCCTACGAGCAGTACTTC.

This chain links TRBV27 with TRBJ2-7; D unclear. V dropped 0 bases and J dropped 2 bases, with 11 bases sitting between them. This CDR3 has 15 amino acids. Germline V gives CDR1 MNHEY, CDR2 SMNVEV (reference sequence). This CDR3 is CASSLSRGSPYEQYF. The CDR3 DNA reads as TGTGCCAGCAGTTTATCGAGAGGCAGTCCCTACGAGCAGTACTTC.

This chain links TRBV5-5 with TRBJ1-2, with D unclear. The CDR3 contains 15 residues. Germline-derived CDR1 and CDR2 are SGHKS and YYEKEE (reference sequence). Trimming removed 9 bases at V and 2 bases at J, with 20 bases between. CDR3 loop: CATTTDFTINYGYTF. The CDR3 coding sequence is TGTGCCACCACCACTGACTTCACGATCAACTATGGCTACACCTTC.